The T cell receptor (beta chain) under discussion was sequenced for a study of shared clonotypes between healthy human individuals (dated by TCRdb to 2020 to 2021). For the study in its entirety: Two women and a few men aged 18 to 49 years were included in the cohort. For each donor, three plates each were used for CD4 naive and CD4 memory, two plates were used for CD8 naive, and one plate was used for CD8 memory. To estimate repertoire size and how much clonotypes are shared between individuals, the study performed deep sequencing of blood TCR repertoires from five healthy adults. To increase sequencing depth and limit assay-specific biases, TCR repertoire library preparation and sequencing were carried out by different laboratories using diverse techniques. Between about 0.8 and 9.5 billion PBMCs per donor were obtained by leukapheresis.

Concerning this clone: Its antigen is currently not known. Nothing much larger sits one base from this clone, and base qualities are not available.

Using the deep immunoSEQ assay, multiplex PCR amplified TCR CDR3 regions from genomic DNA. Extracted genomic DNA from each cell subset was distributed evenly across all wells of several immunoSEQ 96-well plates, and each plate was treated as a replicate. For sorted subsets, each replicate PCR was loaded with roughly 0.2 ug genomic DNA, equivalent to some 27,000 T cell genomes. Purified libraries were quantified with a Qubit 3.0 fluorometer, sized on a Bioanalyzer 2100, and re-quantified with the KAPA Library Quantification kit. Every immunoSEQ 96-well plate was sequenced on a dedicated single-read 150-cycle Illumina NextSeq 550 flow cell. Concerning the study's data processing: The immunoSEQ output contained only junctional sequences without quality scores, so filtering could not match that applied to full-length reads. To assign V/J genes and CDR3, sequences were annotated against IMGT germline references using PyIR, a Python wrapper for IgBLAST v1.9. Reads with weak V/J assignments (E-value above 1e-6), missing CDR3, stop codons, out-of-frame junctions, or ambiguous translated residues were removed. V3J clonotypes were defined by identical inferred V gene, J gene, and CDR3 amino acid sequence. Percentage overlap between repertoires was calculated by dividing the number of shared unique clonotypes by the size of the smaller repertoire. Three approaches were used to assess repertoire richness: RTK rarefaction, the Chao1 estimator, and Recon v2.1 estimates of unobserved clonotypes. Generation probabilities were computed with OLGA for all TCRbeta clonotypes obtained by the gDNA method from a handful of donors. The clones in this table, taken by TCRdb from immuneACCESS, are in-frame only. Not every clone is retained; where verified, under half of the shortfall comes from an unresolved V gene, and the cause of the rest is unknown. V, J and clone size reflect that table, while D and trimming were determined from the DNA. For this sample there are about 2.4 million clones; approximately 93% appear just once. The ten largest clones add up to approximately 0.36% of the sample.

General study outcomes and caveats: Naive subsets generally had larger estimated clonotype richness than memory subsets did. Only blood was sampled, and tissue TCR repertoires likely differ from those in blood. Even with the large sequencing depth, rarefaction of the sorted-subset datasets indicated that sequencing was incomplete. Pairwise subsampling indicated that sequencing depth was expected to affect the degree of clonotype sharing among donors. Because the study included a small number of donors, the genetic and exposure-history diversity represented was limited. Compared with non-shared clonotypes, clonotypes shared by all four sorted-subset donors had higher generation probabilities. About 5% of naive CD4, 3.5% of naive CD8, about 2.4% of memory CD4, and about 0.4% of memory CD8 clonotypes were shared across several donors.

Donors were healthy HIV-negative adults with no recently reported acute infections or vaccinations. Only Caucasian adults living in Nashville, Tennessee, USA were represented among the donors. CD4+ T cells were enriched through magnetic negative selection, after which naive cells were positively selected on CD45RA and the remaining negative fraction served as the memory subset. Blood was collected by leukapheresis, and PBMCs were isolated by Ficoll-Histopaque density gradient centrifugation and then cryopreserved in liquid nitrogen vapor phase. Analytical flow cytometry was used to check the purity and quantity of each magnetically sorted T cell population. Genomic DNA was isolated from each sorted fraction and quantified by UV absorbance on a Nanodrop 2000c. At the junction V is shortened by 0 bases and J by 6 bases; bases outside the gene matches: 7. The CDR3 runs 16 residues from the cysteine to the phenylalanine. CDR3 DNA only is kept here, 48 bases in frame from base 1. CDR1 and CDR2 are drawn from the germline V gene: MGHRA, YSYEKL.

The sequenced sample was naive CD4+ T cells from PBMCs. The cell subset or site label, read with the paper, signifies: CD45RA+ positively selected. This sequence originates from a man between 18 and 35 years old in good health. Some clones in this sample may be carry-over from other donors' samples. This sequence uses TRBV4-1 and TRBJ1-4; 7 bases in between match TRBD1. Here the CDR3 is given as CASSQDRAGGYEKLFF. The sequenced DNA is TGCGCCAGCAGCCAAGATAGGGCAGGGGGATATGAAAAACTGTTTTTT.